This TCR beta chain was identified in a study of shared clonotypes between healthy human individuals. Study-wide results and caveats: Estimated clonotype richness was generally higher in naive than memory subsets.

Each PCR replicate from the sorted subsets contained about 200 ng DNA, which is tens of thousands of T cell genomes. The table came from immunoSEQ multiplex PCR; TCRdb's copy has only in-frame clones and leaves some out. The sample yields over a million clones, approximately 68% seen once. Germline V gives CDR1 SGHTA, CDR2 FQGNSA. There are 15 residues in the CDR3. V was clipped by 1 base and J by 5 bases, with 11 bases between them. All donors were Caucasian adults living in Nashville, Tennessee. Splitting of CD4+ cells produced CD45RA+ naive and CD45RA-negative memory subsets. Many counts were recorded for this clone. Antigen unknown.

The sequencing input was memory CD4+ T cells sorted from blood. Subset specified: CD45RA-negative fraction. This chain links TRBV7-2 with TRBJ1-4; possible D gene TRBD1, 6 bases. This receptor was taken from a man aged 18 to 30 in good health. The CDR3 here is CASSLEPGVNEKLFF. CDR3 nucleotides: TGTGCCAGCAGCTTAGAACCAGGGGTGAATGAAAAACTGTTTTTT.